Below, one T cell receptor (beta chain) is given with its context. The data originate from a study of radiotherapy plus CTLA-4 blockade in lung cancer. The method was immunoSEQ multiplex PCR; TCRdb's version includes in-frame clones alone and lacks a portion of them. The profile shows some 45,000 clones, approximately 79% of them singletons. Unmatched junction bases numbered 7, after V lost 5 bases and J lost 4 bases. The CDR3 has 15 residues. Germline values: CDR1 MNHNY, CDR2 SVGAGI (reference sequence). The chain combines TRBV6-6 with TRBJ1-2; TRBD1 agrees at 10 bases. The TCR originated in a human donor with non-small cell lung cancer who had stable disease on radiotherapy plus ipilimumab. Sequenced material: peripheral blood, taken from a patient treated with radiotherapy plus ipilimumab. The chain's CDR3 is CASSQLTGGSYGYTF. The DNA of the CDR3 is TGTGCCAGCAGTCAATTGACAGGGGGCAGCTATGGCTACACCTTC.